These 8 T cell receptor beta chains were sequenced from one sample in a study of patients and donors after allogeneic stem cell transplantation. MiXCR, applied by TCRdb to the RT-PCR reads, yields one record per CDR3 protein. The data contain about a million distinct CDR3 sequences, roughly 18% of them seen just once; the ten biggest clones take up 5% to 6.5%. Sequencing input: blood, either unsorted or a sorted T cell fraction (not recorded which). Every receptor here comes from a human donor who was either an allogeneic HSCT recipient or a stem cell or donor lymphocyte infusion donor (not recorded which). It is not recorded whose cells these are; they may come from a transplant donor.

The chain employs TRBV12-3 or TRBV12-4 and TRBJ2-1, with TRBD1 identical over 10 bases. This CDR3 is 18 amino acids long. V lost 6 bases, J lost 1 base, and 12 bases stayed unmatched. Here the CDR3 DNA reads TGTGCCAGCAGACCTGACAGGGGGCGCGGAGGTTCCTACAATGAGCAGTTCTTC. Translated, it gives CASRPDRGRGGSYNEQFF.

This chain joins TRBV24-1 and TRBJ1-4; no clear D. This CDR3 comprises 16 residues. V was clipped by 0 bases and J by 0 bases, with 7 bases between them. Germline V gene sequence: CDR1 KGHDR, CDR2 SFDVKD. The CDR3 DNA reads TGTGCCACCAGTGATTTGGAACGGCCAACTAATGAAAAACTGTTTTTT. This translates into CATSDLERPTNEKLFF.

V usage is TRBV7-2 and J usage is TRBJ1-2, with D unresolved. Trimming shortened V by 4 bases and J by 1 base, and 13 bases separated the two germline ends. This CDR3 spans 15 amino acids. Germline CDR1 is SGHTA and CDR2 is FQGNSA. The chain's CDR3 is CASSSIVPGNYGYTF. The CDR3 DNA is TGTGCCAGCAGCTCCATAGTCCCCGGTAACTATGGCTACACCTTC.

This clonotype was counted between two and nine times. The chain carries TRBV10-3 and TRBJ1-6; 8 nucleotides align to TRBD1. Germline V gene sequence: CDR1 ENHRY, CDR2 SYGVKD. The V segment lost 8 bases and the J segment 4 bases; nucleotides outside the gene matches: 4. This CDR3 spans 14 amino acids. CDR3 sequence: CAIGTGKYNSPLHF. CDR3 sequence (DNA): TGTGCCATCGGGACAGGAAAATATAATTCACCCCTCCACTTT.

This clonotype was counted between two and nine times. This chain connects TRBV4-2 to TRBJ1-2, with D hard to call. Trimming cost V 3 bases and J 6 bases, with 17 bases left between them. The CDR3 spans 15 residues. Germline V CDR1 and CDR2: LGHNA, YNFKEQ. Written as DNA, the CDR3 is TGTGCCAGCAGCCAGTCCCTCCGGGTGGGCGATGGCTACACCTTC. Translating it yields CASSQSLRVGDGYTF.

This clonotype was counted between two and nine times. The CDR3 DNA reads as TGTGCCAGCTCACCATATAGATCCGGGGAAGAGACCCAGTACTTC. This gives the protein CASSPYRSGEETQYF. The rearrangement uses TRBV18 and TRBJ2-5, with D possibly being TRBD2 (5 bases). The CDR3 length is 15 residues. Germline values: CDR1 KGHSH, CDR2 LQKENI. V dropped 2 bases and J dropped 3 bases, with 13 bases sitting between them.

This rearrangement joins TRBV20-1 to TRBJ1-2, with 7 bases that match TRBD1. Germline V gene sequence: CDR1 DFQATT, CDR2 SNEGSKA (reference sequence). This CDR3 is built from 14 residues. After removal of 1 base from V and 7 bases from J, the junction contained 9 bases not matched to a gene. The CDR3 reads CSARAPGRGPGYTF. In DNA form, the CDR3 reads TGCAGTGCTAGAGCCCCGGGAAGGGGGCCTGGCTACACCTTC.

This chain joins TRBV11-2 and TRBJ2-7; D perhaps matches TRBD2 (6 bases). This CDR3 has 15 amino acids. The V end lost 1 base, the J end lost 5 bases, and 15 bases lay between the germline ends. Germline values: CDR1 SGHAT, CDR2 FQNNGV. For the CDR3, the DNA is TGTGCCAGCAGCTTAGCCGGGACTTGGGCCCACGAGCAGTACTTC. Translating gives CASSLAGTWAHEQYF.